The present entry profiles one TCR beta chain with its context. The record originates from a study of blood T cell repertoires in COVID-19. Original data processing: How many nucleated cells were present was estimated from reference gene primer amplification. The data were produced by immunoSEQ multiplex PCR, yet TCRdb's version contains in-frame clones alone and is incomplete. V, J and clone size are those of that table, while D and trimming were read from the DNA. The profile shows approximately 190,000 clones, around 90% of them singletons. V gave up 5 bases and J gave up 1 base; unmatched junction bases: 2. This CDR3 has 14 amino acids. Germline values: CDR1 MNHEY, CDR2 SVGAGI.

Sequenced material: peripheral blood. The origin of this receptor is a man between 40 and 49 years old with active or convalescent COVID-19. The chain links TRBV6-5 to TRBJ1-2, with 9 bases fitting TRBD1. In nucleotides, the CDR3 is TGTGCCAGCAGTACGGACAGGGGTAACTATGGCTACACCTTC. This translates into CASSTDRGNYGYTF.